This T cell receptor (beta chain) was identified during a study of OX40 agonist ivuxolimab in advanced cancers. TCRdb's table, derived via immunoSEQ multiplex PCR, lists solely in-frame clones and lacks some. The repertoire consists of around 70,000 clones, with around 80% occurring once and the leading ten covering roughly 1.2%. V was trimmed by 5 bases and J by 10 bases, leaving 9 bases between them. CDR3 length: 12 residues. Germline lookup yields CDR1 MGHDK and CDR2 SYGVNS. The chain combines TRBV25-1 with TRBJ1-6; D gene unclear. The sequences come from CD4+ or CD8+ T cells sorted from blood, collected in a trial of the OX40 agonist ivuxolimab. The sequence was obtained from an adult with an advanced solid tumor such as melanoma, head and neck, liver or kidney cancer. The CDR3 sequence is CASSLFRSPLHF. The DNA for the CDR3 is TGTGCCAGCAGTCTGTTCCGGTCACCCCTCCACTTT. Filled out from reference TRBV25-1 and TRBJ1-6, the complete variable domain reads EADIYQTPRYLVIGTGKKITLECSQTMGHDKMYWYQQDPGMELHLIHYSYGVNSTEKGDLSSESTVSRIRTEHFPLTLESARPSHTSQYLCASSLFRSPLHFGNGTRLTVT.